The 5 T cell receptor beta chains below come from one sample, sequenced in a study of control samples from healthy donors and cancer patients. Clones were read by immunoSEQ multiplex PCR, and TCRdb kept only the in-frame ones, dropping some. The table shows about 150,000 clones, with about 93% occurring only once. Sequenced material: blood. The receptors originated from a man aged 45-60 years in good health.

V usage is TRBV19 and J usage is TRBJ1-3, with 7 bases lining up with TRBD1. Germline V gene data show CDR1 as LNHDA and CDR2 as SQIVND (reference sequence). The length of the CDR3 is 12 residues. Unmatched junction bases numbered 3, after V lost 9 bases and J lost 4 bases. The CDR3 here is CASGTDGNTIYF. The CDR3 DNA is TGTGCCAGCGGGACAGACGGAAACACCATATATTTT.

The chain joins TRBV28 to TRBJ1-2, with D hard to call. V was clipped by 4 bases and J by 8 bases, with 5 bases between them. CDR3 size: 10 residues. Germline V gene lookup returns CDR1 MDHEN and CDR2 SYDVKM. Here the CDR3 reads CASSYGGYTF. CDR3 bases: TGTGCCAGCAGTTATGGGGGCTACACCTTC.

The chain links TRBV5-6 to TRBJ2-3; possibly TRBD2 for D (5 bases). The germline V gene has CDR1 SGHDT and CDR2 YYEEEE. V was cut by 3 bases and J by 4 bases, with 12 bases left in between. The CDR3 runs 14 residues. CDR3 sequence: CASSSPRTSDTQYF. CDR3 nucleotides: TGTGCCAGCAGCTCCCCGCGGACTTCAGATACGCAGTATTTT.

The chain carries TRBV9 and TRBJ2-7, with D unresolved. CDR3 length: 13 residues. The germline gives CDR1 SGDLS, CDR2 YYNGEE. Trimming left V 0 bases short and J 4 bases short, with 8 bases between. CDR3 coding DNA: TGTGCCAGCAGCGTAGCCTCCTCTTACGAGCAGTACTTC. Its translation is CASSVASSYEQYF.

The rearrangement joins TRBV23-1 to TRBJ2-4; D remains unclear. TRBV23-1 is sorted into the ORF group, with uncertain function. The CDR3 extends over 13 amino acids. Between the trimmed V and J ends, which lost 0 bases and 12 bases, there was a span of 12 bases. DNA for the CDR3: TGCGCCAGCAGTCAATCGCTCCGGCAGGCTCAGTACTTC. It codes for CASSQSLRQAQYF.